The 11 T cell receptor beta chains listed next were all sequenced from one sample in a study of cytomegalovirus exposure and HLA in healthy donors. PCR was performed using 60 Vbeta and 13 Jbeta primers. Generated by immunoSEQ multiplex PCR, the TCRdb table keeps only in-frame clones and is missing some. The sample includes roughly 150,000 clones, roughly four fifths of them seen just once. The source material was PBMCs. The receptors were gathered from a young woman in good health and CMV-seronegative.

This chain uses TRBV19 with TRBJ1-1; 12 positions agree with TRBD1. Germline trimming cut 7 bases from V and 5 bases from J; bases unmatched to any gene: 17. The CDR3 is made up of 18 amino acids. Germline assignment: CDR1 LNHDA and CDR2 SQIVND (reference sequence). CDR3 loop: CASTKPSGTGGDLTEAFF. The CDR3 DNA sequence: TGTGCCAGTACCAAGCCCTCCGGGACAGGGGGCGATCTGACTGAAGCTTTCTTT.

The chain recombines TRBV5-4 with TRBJ2-5, with 8 bases fitting TRBD1. The CDR3 spans 13 residues. Germline V gene data show CDR1 as SGHNT and CDR2 as YYREEE (reference sequence). V was clipped by 4 bases and J by 5 bases; unmatched bases: 4. The CDR3: CASSPDRAETQYF. CDR3 DNA: TGTGCCAGCAGCCCGGACAGGGCGGAGACCCAGTACTTC.

The chain carries TRBV19 and TRBJ2-5, with TRBD1 identical over 7 bases. Germline CDR1 reads LNHDA; CDR2 reads SQIVND (reference sequence). V was pared by 9 bases and J by 3 bases, with 4 bases of the junction left unmatched. The CDR3 contains 12 residues. The CDR3 nucleotides are TGTGCCAGCGGGGACAGAGAAGAGACCCAGTACTTC. Its protein product is CASGDREETQYF. Supplemented by reference TRBV19 and TRBJ2-5, the full variable domain reads DGGITQSPKYLFRKEGQNVTLSCEQNLNHDAMYWYRQDPGQGLRLIYYSQIVNDFQKGDIAEGYSVSREKKESFPLTVTSAQKNPTAFYLCASGDREETQYFGPGTRLLVL.

The chain has TRBV6-6 and TRBJ1-5; D call uncertain. The CDR3 sequence is 15 residues long. The germline gives CDR1 MNHNY, CDR2 SVGAGI (reference sequence). V was shortened by 2 bases and J by 0 bases, with 8 bases between the two germline ends. CDR3 DNA sequence: TGTGCCAGCAGTTACGCGGACTATAGCAATCAGCCCCAGCATTTT. Residues: CASSYADYSNQPQHF.

Points on this clone: In the same sample, other DNA sequences code for this CDR3. V gene TRBV27 combines with J gene TRBJ2-2; the D gene is possibly TRBD2 (5 bases). The germline gives CDR1 MNHEY, CDR2 SMNVEV (reference sequence). CDR3 length: 14 residues. The V and J ends lost 5 bases and 7 bases respectively, with 14 bases between them. The CDR3 spells CASSLRAGGGELFF. The CDR3 DNA is TGTGCCAGCAGTCTTAGGGCTGGAGGCGGGGAGCTGTTTTTT.

The chain couples TRBV18 to TRBJ2-7; D is possibly TRBD1 (5 bases). Germline CDR1 and CDR2: KGHSH and LQKENI. CDR3 size: 14 residues. V lost 2 bases, J lost 0 bases, and 8 bases lay in between. CDR3 sequence: CASSPTGNSYEQYF. The CDR3 nucleotides read TGTGCCAGCTCACCAACAGGAAACTCCTACGAGCAGTACTTC. The variable domain in full, completed from reference TRBV18 and TRBJ2-7, reads NAGVMQNPRHLVRRRGQEARLRCSPMKGHSHVYWYRQLPEEGLKFMVYLQKENIIDESGMPKERFSAEFPKEGPSILRIQQVVRGDSAAYFCASSPTGNSYEQYFGPGTRLTVT.

The gene calls are TRBV4-1 and TRBJ2-1; 8 bases are a match to TRBD1. The CDR3 sequence is 18 residues long. In germline, CDR1 is MGHRA, CDR2 YSYEKL. With 2 bases clipped from V and 4 bases from J, the junction kept 13 bases outside the gene matches. CDR3 coding DNA: TGCGCCAGCAGCCAAACCATCTTCACGGGACAGGCTTACAATGAGCAGTTCTTC. It encodes CASSQTIFTGQAYNEQFF.

V gene TRBV18 combines with J gene TRBJ1-4; the D gene is possibly TRBD1 (5 bases). Germline CDR1 KGHSH, CDR2 LQKENI. V lost 3 bases and J lost 8, with 13 bases in between. The CDR3 is made up of 14 amino acids. The CDR3: CASSPGWGAEKLFF. The CDR3 DNA reads as TGTGCCAGCTCACCCGGGTGGGGCGCCGAAAAACTGTTTTTT.

This chain connects TRBV6-1 to TRBJ1-1, with 7 bases aligning to TRBD1. This CDR3 spans 14 amino acids. The J segment lost 2 bases and the V segment lost 7 bases, leaving 7 bases of the junction unmatched. The germline V gene has CDR1 MNHNS and CDR2 SASEGT. The CDR3, as DNA: TGTGCCAGCATCATCGACAGGGCCAACACTGAAGCTTTCTTT. As protein: CASIIDRANTEAFF.

The chain is built from TRBV18 and TRBJ2-3; no firm D call. CDR3 size: 12 residues. The germline V and J ends were trimmed by 3 bases and 8 bases, with 9 bases remaining between them. Germline V gives CDR1 KGHSH, CDR2 LQKENI. This CDR3 is CASSPSVGTQYF. The CDR3 nucleotides are TGTGCCAGCTCACCTTCGGTTGGTACGCAGTATTTT. Full variable domain (missing parts from reference TRBV18 and TRBJ2-3): NAGVMQNPRHLVRRRGQEARLRCSPMKGHSHVYWYRQLPEEGLKFMVYLQKENIIDESGMPKERFSAEFPKEGPSILRIQQVVRGDSAAYFCASSPSVGTQYFGPGTRLTVL.

The chain uses TRBV9 and TRBJ2-1; a weak D match, TRBD2 (5 bases). The CDR3 spans 13 residues. Germline loops: CDR1 SGDLS, CDR2 YYNGEE. With 4 bases removed from V and 7 bases from J, the gap between germline ends came to 12 bases. DNA for the CDR3: TGTGCCAGCAGCTATATACCGGGGAATGAGCAGTTCTTC. It codes for CASSYIPGNEQFF.